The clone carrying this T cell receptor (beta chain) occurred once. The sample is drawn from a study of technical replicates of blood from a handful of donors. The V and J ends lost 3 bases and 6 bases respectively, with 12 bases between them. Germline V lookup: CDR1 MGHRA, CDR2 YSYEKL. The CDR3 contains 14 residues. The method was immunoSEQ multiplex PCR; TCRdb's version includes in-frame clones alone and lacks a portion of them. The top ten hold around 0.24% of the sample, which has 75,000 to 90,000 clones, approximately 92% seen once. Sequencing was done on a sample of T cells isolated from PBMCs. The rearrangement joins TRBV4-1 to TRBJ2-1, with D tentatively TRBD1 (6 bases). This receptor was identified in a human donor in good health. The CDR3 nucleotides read TGCGCCAGCAGCCACCCCTTAGGGGGCAATGAGCAGTTCTTC. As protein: CASSHPLGGNEQFF.